What follows are 19 T cell receptor beta chains derived from one specimen sequenced in a study of monozygotic twins with inflammatory bowel disease. With the 5' RACE reads reprocessed, TCRdb shows one record per CDR3 protein and no DNA. Its table lists 150,000 to 200,000 distinct CDR3 sequences. Sequencing input: blood. The receptor source for this set is a human donor with ulcerative colitis or Crohn's disease, or a healthy co-twin of an affected twin (not recorded which).

V usage is TRBV24-1 and J usage is TRBJ2-5; no DNA is available, so the TRBD1 call from TCRdb remains unchecked. CDR1 is KGHDR and CDR2 is SFDVKD in the germline V gene. This CDR3 is 14 amino acids long. The CDR3 sequence: CATSDYGTQETQYF.

V is TRBV7-2 and J is TRBJ2-1. This CDR3 contains 17 residues. The V gene's germline CDR1 is SGHTA and CDR2 FQGNSA. CDR3 sequence: CASSLRSMPSSYNEQFF.

The rearrangement links TRBV20-1 to TRBJ2-2; TCRdb calls TRBD2, which cannot be checked without DNA. The CDR3 is 16 residues long. Germline CDR1 reads DFQATT; CDR2 reads SNEGSKA (reference sequence). The CDR3 protein is CSARDLAGGNTGELFF.

This chain joins TRBV20-1 and TRBJ1-1; the TCRdb D gene call, TRBD1, has no DNA to confirm it. Germline V gene sequence: CDR1 DFQATT, CDR2 SNEGSKA (reference sequence). The CDR3 runs 14 residues. The CDR3 here is CSAHRGGSGTEAFF.

The V gene is TRBV29-1, the J gene TRBJ1-2. Germline CDR1 SQVTM, CDR2 ANQGSEA. The CDR3 loop spans 13 amino acids. The CDR3 spells CSVDEANGYGYTF.

CDR3 sequence reads: CSARDFGGGPGFF. J is TRBJ2-1 and V is TRBV20-1; TCRdb designates TRBD1, a call that cannot be tested without DNA. The length of the CDR3 is 13 residues. Germline CDR1 DFQATT, CDR2 SNEGSKA (reference sequence).

V gene TRBV7-2 combines with J gene TRBJ2-2; with no DNA, the TCRdb D assignment of TRBD1 cannot be verified. CDR3 length: 16 amino acids. Germline CDR1 and CDR2: SGHTA and FQGNSA. The CDR3 loop is CASSSPLPANTGELFF.

The chain links TRBV6-1 to TRBJ2-2. Germline-derived CDR1 and CDR2 are MNHNS and SASEGT. The CDR3 totals 15 residues. CDR3: CASSVADPNTGELFF.

The chain combines TRBV7-9 with TRBJ2-7; TCRdb gives TRBD1 as the D gene, but with no DNA this cannot be confirmed. This CDR3 contains 12 residues. Germline-derived CDR1 and CDR2 are SEHNR and FQNEAQ (reference sequence). The CDR3 is CASSRTGYEQYF.

This sequence joins TRBV7-3 and TRBJ1-1; as DNA is missing, the TRBD1 call by TCRdb cannot be tested. Germline CDR1 SGHTA, CDR2 FQGTGA. The CDR3 is 14 residues long. The chain's CDR3 is CASSLGAGSTEAFF.

The chain employs TRBV12-3 or TRBV12-4 and TRBJ2-7; TCRdb proposes TRBD2, but this gene call is untestable without DNA. The CDR3 length is 15 residues. The CDR3 loop reads CASSFNGPGLGEQYF.

The chain uses TRBV18 and TRBJ1-2; TCRdb's assignment of TRBD1 cannot be checked, as there is no DNA. The CDR3 runs to 16 residues. Germline V gives CDR1 KGHSH, CDR2 LQKENI. This CDR3 is CASSSPTDSSNYGYTF.

The gene calls are TRBV28 and TRBJ1-3. The CDR3 sequence is 18 residues long. Germline V lookup: CDR1 MDHEN, CDR2 SYDVKM. CDR3 region: CASSQDFGRTNSGNTIYF.

This chain uses TRBV19 with TRBJ1-2; TCRdb picks TRBD1, but there is no DNA to check that call. Per the germline V gene, CDR1 is LNHDA and CDR2 is SQIVND (reference sequence). The CDR3 runs to 16 residues. The CDR3 sequence: CASSPTGQGIGYGYTF.

This chain connects TRBV27 to TRBJ2-3; TCRdb designates TRBD2, a call that cannot be tested without DNA. There are 17 residues in the CDR3. Germline V CDR1 and CDR2: MNHEY, SMNVEV (reference sequence). CDR3 in amino acids: CASSPFLAGGNTDTQYF.

The gene calls are TRBV9 and TRBJ1-1; with no DNA, the TCRdb D assignment of TRBD1 cannot be verified. This CDR3 has 15 amino acids. Germline CDR1 is SGDLS and CDR2 is YYNGEE. The CDR3 loop is CASSVAPGAGTEAFF.

The chain joins TRBV7-2 to TRBJ2-7; TCRdb picks TRBD2, but there is no DNA to check that call. In germline, CDR1 is SGHTA, CDR2 FQGNSA. CDR3 size: 15 residues. Here the CDR3 reads CASSFTSGEWDEQYF.

The chain carries TRBV5-4 and TRBJ1-6. Germline CDR1 SGHNT, CDR2 YYREEE (reference sequence). This CDR3 comprises 14 residues. The CDR3 sequence: CASSLDRRNSPLHF.

The gene calls are TRBV5-1 and TRBJ2-7; TCRdb selects TRBD2, and the lack of DNA leaves this call unchecked. Per the germline V gene, CDR1 is SGHRS and CDR2 is YFSETQ. The CDR3 is 15 residues long. CDR3 amino acids: CASSLGGTSGGEQYF. The full variable domain, in which reference TRBV5-1 and TRBJ2-7 provide the parts outside the CDR3, is KAGVTQTPRYLIKTRGQQVTLSCSPISGHRSVSWYQQTPGQGLQFLFEYFSETQRNKGNFPGRFSGRQFSNSRSEMNVSTLELGDSALYLCASSLGGTSGGEQYFGPGTRLTVT.